This TCR beta chain was identified during a study of blood T cell repertoires in COVID-19. Turning to the study itself: Samples taken during acute and convalescent COVID-19 were collected in the United States, Italy and Spain. Sample material is recorded as cDNA or gDNA derived from T cells, B-cell-depleted T cells, or PBMCs.

Looked up from germline, CDR1 is SQVTM and CDR2 is ANQGSEA. Trimming removed 1 base at V and 7 bases at J, with 16 bases between. The CDR3 covers 14 residues. Membership in each cohort depended on participant-reported clinical history. Authors' methods: Amplifying reference gene primers gave estimates of nucleated cell counts. The assay was immunoSEQ multiplex PCR, and TCRdb's table has in-frame clones only and misses some. V and J calls and clone size are copied from that table; D and trimming were computed from the DNA. The sample lists about 250,000 clones; 85% were seen once. J is TRBJ2-5 and V is TRBV29-1; D is perhaps TRBD1 (5 bases). Sample: PBMCs or T cells enriched from blood (not recorded which). This TCR came from a woman aged 45-60 years with acute COVID-19. The DNA for the CDR3 is TGCAGCGTTGAAGCCTCAGGGTTTACGGGGACCCAGTACTTC. This codes for CSVEASGFTGTQYF.